These T cell receptor beta chains were read from a single sample in a study of cytomegalovirus exposure and HLA in healthy donors. Assay used: immunoSEQ multiplex PCR; TCRdb lists only in-frame clones, some missing. The sample contains about 200,000 clones, roughly 80% of which appear only once. Sequenced material: PBMCs. The receptors were gathered from a woman aged 18-30 years in good health and CMV-seronegative. Each CDR3 is given with its conserved first and last residue. Fields, in order: D gene, J gene, V gene, clone size, CDR3 protein, CDR3 DNA. D genes are given only for firm matches. Clone sizes are given selectively: once, few, many, or a class where the clone is expanded.

>TRBD1|TRBJ1-5|TRBV6-1|.
CASSVRNQGAGNQPQHF
TGTGCCAGCAGTGTTCGAAACCAGGGGGCTGGCAATCAGCCCCAGCATTTT
>TRBD1|TRBJ2-7|TRBV6-1|.
CASTFQAGQGGEQYF
TGTGCCAGCACCTTCCAGGCGGGACAGGGGGGCGAGCAGTACTTC
>TRBD1|TRBJ1-2|TRBV2|few
CASRGDRAGGYTF
TGTGCCAGCAGAGGTGACAGGGCGGGGGGCTACACCTTC
>.|TRBJ1-5|TRBV6-5|once
CASSYSLTGGQPQHF
TGTGCCAGCAGTTACAGTTTGACCGGGGGGCAGCCCCAGCATTTT
>.|TRBJ2-2|TRBV5-1|.
CASSSSHHGELFF
TGCGCCAGCAGCTCCTCCCATCACGGGGAGCTGTTTTTT
>TRBD1|TRBJ2-7|TRBV27|.
CASRKSGQSSYEQYF
TGTGCCAGCAGGAAATCGGGACAGAGCTCCTACGAGCAGTACTTC
>.|TRBJ2-5|TRBV6-5|.
CASSQDSPGTQYF
TGTGCCAGCAGTCAGGACAGTCCGGGGACCCAGTACTTC
>TRBD2|TRBJ2-1|TRBV5-6|.
CASSWTSGPTRGEQFF
TGTGCCAGCAGCTGGACTAGCGGACCTACAAGGGGTGAGCAGTTCTTC
>TRBD1|TRBJ1-5|TRBV19|.
CASSNPGTVGSNQPQHF
TGTGCCAGTAGTAACCCCGGGACAGTGGGGAGCAATCAGCCCCAGCATTTT
>.|TRBJ1-1|TRBV15|once
CATSARVANTEAFF
TGTGCCACCAGCGCCCGTGTGGCGAACACTGAAGCTTTCTTT
>.|TRBJ1-2|TRBV30|once
CAFSGTLGANYGYTF
TGTGCCTTCTCTGGGACGCTGGGAGCTAACTATGGCTACACCTTC
>.|TRBJ2-7|TRBV2|.
CASSEVTTYEQYF
TGTGCCAGCAGTGAAGTGACTACCTACGAGCAGTACTTC
>.|TRBJ2-1|TRBV14|.
CASSQDQLGEQFF
TGTGCCAGCAGCCAAGATCAGCTGGGTGAGCAGTTCTTC
>TRBD1|TRBJ2-7|TRBV9|.
CASSPSGQVSYEQYF
TGTGCCAGCAGCCCATCAGGACAGGTCTCCTACGAGCAGTACTTC
>.|TRBJ2-1|TRBV6-1|.
CASSEEPLQVHNEQFF
TGTGCCAGCAGTGAAGAGCCACTACAGGTTCACAATGAGCAGTTCTTC
>.|TRBJ1-2|TRBV6-6|.
CASSYSQGRQGYTF
TGTGCCAGCAGTTACTCGCAGGGAAGGCAAGGCTACACCTTC
>.|TRBJ2-7|TRBV6-5|.
CASRGTSRYEQYF
TGTGCCAGCAGGGGGACGTCGAGGTACGAGCAGTACTTC
>TRBD2|TRBJ2-1|TRBV5-1|.
CASSALAGAYNEQFF
TGCGCCAGCAGCGCACTAGCGGGAGCCTACAATGAGCAGTTCTTC
>.|TRBJ1-1|TRBV20-1|.
CRTQVNTEAFF
TGCAGGACCCAGGTGAACACTGAAGCTTTCTTT
>TRBD2|TRBJ2-7|TRBV7-9|.
CASSHPGRETSYEQYF
TGTGCCAGCAGTCACCCCGGGCGGGAGACCTCCTACGAGCAGTACTTC
>TRBD1|TRBJ1-1|TRBV10-3|few
CAVTRGQGPEAFF
TGTGCCGTCACAAGGGGACAGGGCCCTGAAGCTTTCTTT
>.|TRBJ1-2|TRBV29-1|.
CSTWGNYGYTF
TGCAGTACGTGGGGAAACTATGGCTACACCTTC
>.|TRBJ2-2|TRBV6-1|once
CASSEGRNTGELFF
TGTGCCAGCAGTGAGGGAAGGAACACCGGGGAGCTGTTTTTT
>TRBD1|TRBJ2-3|TRBV7-6|.
CASSPSTGASTDTQYF
TGTGCCAGCAGCCCTTCGACAGGGGCTAGCACAGATACGCAGTATTTT
>.|TRBJ2-7|TRBV5-1|.
CASSLVGVYEQYF
TGCGCCAGCAGCTTGGTTGGGGTCTACGAGCAGTACTTC
>.|TRBJ2-7|TRBV7-2|once
CASSLALRGHEQYF
TGTGCCAGCAGCTTAGCGCTGCGGGGGCACGAGCAGTACTTC
>.|TRBJ2-2|TRBV27|.
CASSLLGGPTLGGELFF
TGTGCCAGCAGTTTATTGGGGGGTCCAACTCTAGGCGGGGAGCTGTTTTTT
>TRBD2|TRBJ2-7|TRBV2|.
CASSVLADADEQYF
TGTGCCAGCAGCGTCCTAGCGGATGCGGACGAGCAGTACTTC
>.|TRBJ1-2|TRBV6-6|.
CASSYSTPDYGYTF
TGTGCCAGCAGTTACTCGACTCCGGACTATGGCTACACCTTC
>TRBD2|TRBJ2-3|TRBV6-1|.
CASSEESNSGAPPFLSSTDTQYF
TGTGCCAGCAGTGAAGAAAGTAACAGCGGGGCCCCCCCCTTTCTATCTAGCACAGATACGCAGTATTTT
>.|TRBJ2-2|TRBV18|.
CASSPRQGRSGELFF
TGTGCCAGCTCACCCCGTCAGGGACGAAGCGGGGAGCTGTTTTTT
>.|TRBJ1-4|TRBV13|.
CASSLGSGEKLFF
TGTGCCAGCAGCTTAGGGTCCGGGGAAAAACTGTTTTTT
>.|TRBJ1-1|TRBV27|.
CASSPGMPGTEAFF
TGTGCCAGCAGTCCAGGCATGCCGGGCACTGAAGCTTTCTTT
>TRBD1|TRBJ2-3|TRBV5-1|few
CASGKYSDRGTDTQYF
TGCGCCAGCGGGAAGTATTCGGACAGGGGCACAGATACGCAGTATTTT
>.|TRBJ2-3|TRBV6-4|.
CASSTGLVTDTQYF
TGTGCCAGCAGCACAGGGCTAGTCACAGATACGCAGTATTTT
>TRBD1|TRBJ1-2|TRBV7-3|.
CASSRDRVIGYTF
TGTGCCAGCAGCCGGGACAGGGTAATAGGCTACACCTTC
>.|TRBJ1-4|TRBV30|.
CAWSAHQGGGLFF
TGTGCCTGGAGTGCCCATCAAGGGGGGGGACTGTTTTTT
>.|TRBJ2-7|TRBV27|.
CASSKGLPEQYF
TGTGCCAGCAGTAAAGGACTGCCCGAGCAGTACTTC
>.|TRBJ2-7|TRBV5-6|.
CASSSGGQGSYEQYF
TGTGCCAGCAGCTCTGGGGGGCAGGGATCCTACGAGCAGTACTTC
>TRBD1|TRBJ1-1|TRBV7-7|.
CASSLEQGGMNTEAFF
TGTGCTAGCAGCTTAGAACAGGGGGGTATGAACACTGAAGCTTTCTTT
>TRBD1|TRBJ1-6|TRBV27|.
CASSLFSAGGHNSPLHF
TGTGCCAGCAGTTTATTCTCGGCAGGGGGCCATAATTCACCCCTCCACTTT
>.|TRBJ2-1|TRBV5-1|once
CASSLDDRGGDEQFF
TGCGCCAGCAGCTTGGATGACAGGGGAGGGGATGAGCAGTTCTTC
>.|TRBJ1-4|TRBV15|.
CATSRDGGRDEKLFF
TGTGCCACCAGCAGAGATGGGGGCCGGGACGAAAAACTGTTTTTT
>.|TRBJ2-7|TRBV14|.
CASSHLNSPRGEQYF
TGTGCCAGCAGCCACCTTAACTCCCCCCGGGGCGAGCAGTACTTC
>.|TRBJ2-1|TRBV12-5|.
CASGLVSDTYQFF
TGTGCTAGTGGTTTGGTATCGGACACCTACCAGTTCTTC
>TRBD1|TRBJ1-6|TRBV25-1|.
CASSLPGGNSPLHF
TGTGCCAGCAGCCTCCCAGGGGGAAATTCACCCCTCCACTTT
>TRBD1|TRBJ1-5|TRBV30|.
CAWRAGTGAYQPQHF
TGTGCCTGGAGAGCCGGGACAGGGGCGTATCAGCCCCAGCATTTT
>.|TRBJ1-2|TRBV6-4|.
CASSPQGGNGYTF
TGTGCCAGCAGCCCACAGGGAGGGAATGGCTACACCTTC
>.|TRBJ1-2|TRBV5-4|.
CASSPRGGLYGYTF
TGTGCCAGCAGCCCGCGGGGGGGCCTCTATGGCTACACCTTC
>.|TRBJ2-6|TRBV19|.
CASSLRMIGSGANVLTF
TGTGCCAGTAGTCTCAGGATGATCGGCTCTGGGGCCAACGTCCTGACTTTC
>TRBD2|TRBJ2-7|TRBV6-5|few
CASSSPGLAGSYEQYF
TGTGCCAGCAGTTCGCCTGGACTAGCGGGCTCCTACGAGCAGTACTTC
>TRBD1|TRBJ1-2|TRBV7-9|.
CASSTLQGIYGYTF
TGTGCCAGCAGCACACTACAGGGGATCTATGGCTACACCTTC
>TRBD2|TRBJ2-5|TRBV18|.
CASQNMAPTSGQETQYF
TGTGCCAGCCAAAACATGGCCCCTACTAGCGGACAAGAGACCCAGTACTTC
>TRBD2|TRBJ2-7|TRBV27|once
CASSRLAGGPSSYEQYF
TGTGCCAGCAGTAGGCTAGCGGGGGGGCCATCCTCCTACGAGCAGTACTTC
>TRBD1|TRBJ2-7|TRBV27|.
CASSVRTGTYEQYF
TGTGCCAGCAGTGTCCGGACAGGTACCTACGAGCAGTACTTC
>.|TRBJ2-7|TRBV20-1|.
CSASYREEQYF
TGCAGTGCTAGTTACCGTGAGGAGCAGTACTTC
>TRBD1|TRBJ1-4|TRBV19|.
CASSTDRGLTNEKLFF
TGTGCCAGTAGTACCGACAGGGGATTGACTAATGAAAAACTGTTTTTT